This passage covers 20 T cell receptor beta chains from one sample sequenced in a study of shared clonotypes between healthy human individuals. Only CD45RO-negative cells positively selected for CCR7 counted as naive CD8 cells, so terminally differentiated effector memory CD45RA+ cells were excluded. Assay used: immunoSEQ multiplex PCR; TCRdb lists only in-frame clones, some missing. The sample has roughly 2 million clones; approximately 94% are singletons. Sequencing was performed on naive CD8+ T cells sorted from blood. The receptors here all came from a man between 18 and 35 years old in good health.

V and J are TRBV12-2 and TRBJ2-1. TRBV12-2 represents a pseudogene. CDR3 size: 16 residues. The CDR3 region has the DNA TGTGCAAGTCGCTTAGCGCCCGGCCGCGTCTACAATGAGCAGTTCTTC. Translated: CASRLAPGRVYNEQFF.

CDR3 coding DNA: TGTGCCAGGGTCTGGGTTCAGCCCCAGCATTTT. Its protein is CARVWVQPQHF. The V and J genes are TRBV19 and TRBJ1-5, with no clear D. V lost 9 bases and J lost 6, with 9 bases in between. CDR1 and CDR2 (germline): LNHDA, SQIVND (reference sequence). This CDR3 is 11 amino acids long.

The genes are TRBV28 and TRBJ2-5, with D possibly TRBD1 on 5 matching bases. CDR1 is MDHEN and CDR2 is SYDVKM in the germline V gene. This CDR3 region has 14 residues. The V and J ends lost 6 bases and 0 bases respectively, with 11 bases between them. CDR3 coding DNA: TGTGCCAGCAGGTCCAGGGTGTACCAAGAGACCCAGTACTTC. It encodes CASRSRVYQETQYF. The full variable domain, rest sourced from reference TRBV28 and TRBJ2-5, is DVKVTQSSRYLVKRTGEKVFLECVQDMDHENMFWYRQDPGLGLRLIYFSYDVKMKEKGDIPEGYSVSREKKERFSLILESASTNQTSMYLCASRSRVYQETQYFGPGTRLLVL.

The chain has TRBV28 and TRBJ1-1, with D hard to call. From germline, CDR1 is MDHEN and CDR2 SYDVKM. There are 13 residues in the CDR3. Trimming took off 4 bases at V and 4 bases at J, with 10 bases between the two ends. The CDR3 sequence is CASSSFFVTEAFF. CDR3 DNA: TGTGCCAGCAGTTCCTTTTTTGTCACTGAAGCTTTCTTT.

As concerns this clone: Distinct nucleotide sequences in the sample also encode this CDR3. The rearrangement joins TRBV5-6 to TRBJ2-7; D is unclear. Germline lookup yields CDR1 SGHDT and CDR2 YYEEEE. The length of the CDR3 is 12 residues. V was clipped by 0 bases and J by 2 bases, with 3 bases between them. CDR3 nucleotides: TGTGCCAGCAGCTTGGGGGCCTACGAGCAGTACTTC. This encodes CASSLGAYEQYF.

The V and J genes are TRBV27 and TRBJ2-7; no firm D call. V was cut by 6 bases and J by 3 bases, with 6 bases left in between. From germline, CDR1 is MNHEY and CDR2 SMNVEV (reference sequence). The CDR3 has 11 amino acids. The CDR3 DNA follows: TGTGCCAGCAGACTCAACTACGAGCAGTACTTC. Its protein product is CASRLNYEQYF.

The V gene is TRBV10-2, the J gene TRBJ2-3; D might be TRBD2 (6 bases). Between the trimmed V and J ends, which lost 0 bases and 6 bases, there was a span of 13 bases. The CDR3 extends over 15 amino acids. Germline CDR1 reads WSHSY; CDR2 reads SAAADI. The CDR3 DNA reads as TGCGCCAGCAGTGAGTCGATTGCGGGGTGGGATACGCAGTATTTT. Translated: CASSESIAGWDTQYF.

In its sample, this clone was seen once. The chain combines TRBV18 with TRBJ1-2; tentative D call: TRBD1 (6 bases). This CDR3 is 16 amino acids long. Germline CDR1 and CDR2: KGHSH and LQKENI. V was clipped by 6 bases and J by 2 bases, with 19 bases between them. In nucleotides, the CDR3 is TGTGCCAGCTCCCCCGAGGGAGGGGGTACGAACTATGGCTACACCTTC. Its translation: CASSPEGGGTNYGYTF.

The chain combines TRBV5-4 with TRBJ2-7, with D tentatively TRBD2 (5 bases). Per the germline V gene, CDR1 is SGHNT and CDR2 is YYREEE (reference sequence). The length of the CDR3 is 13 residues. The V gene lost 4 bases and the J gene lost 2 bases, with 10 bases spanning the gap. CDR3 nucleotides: TGTGCCAGCAGCCCCCCGGGGACCTACGAGCAGTACTTC. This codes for CASSPPGTYEQYF.

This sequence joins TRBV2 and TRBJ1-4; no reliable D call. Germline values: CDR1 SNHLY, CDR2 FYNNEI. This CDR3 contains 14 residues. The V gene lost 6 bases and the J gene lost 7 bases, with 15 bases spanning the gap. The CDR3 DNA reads TGTGCCAGCAGCAATAAGGAGGCAGGTGAAAAACTGTTTTTT. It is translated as CASSNKEAGEKLFF.

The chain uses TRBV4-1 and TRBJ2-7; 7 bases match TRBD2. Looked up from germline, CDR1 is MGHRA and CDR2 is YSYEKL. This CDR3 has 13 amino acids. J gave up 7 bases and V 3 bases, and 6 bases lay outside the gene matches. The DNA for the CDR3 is TGCGCCAGCAGCCACGGGGGGTTAGAAGAGCAGTACTTC. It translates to CASSHGGLEEQYF.

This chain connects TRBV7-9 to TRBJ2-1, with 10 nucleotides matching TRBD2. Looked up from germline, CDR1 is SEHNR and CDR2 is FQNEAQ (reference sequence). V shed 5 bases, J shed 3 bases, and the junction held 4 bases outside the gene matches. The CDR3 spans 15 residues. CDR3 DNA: TGTGCCAGCAGCCCTAGCGGGGGTTACTACAATGAGCAGTTCTTC. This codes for CASSPSGGYYNEQFF.

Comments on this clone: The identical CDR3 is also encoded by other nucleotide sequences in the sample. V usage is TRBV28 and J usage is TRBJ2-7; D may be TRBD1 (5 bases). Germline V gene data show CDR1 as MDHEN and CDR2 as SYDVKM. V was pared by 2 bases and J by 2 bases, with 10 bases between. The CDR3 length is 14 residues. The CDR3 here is CASSLGQGPYEQYF. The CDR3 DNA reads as TGTGCCAGCAGTTTAGGCCAGGGCCCCTACGAGCAGTACTTC.

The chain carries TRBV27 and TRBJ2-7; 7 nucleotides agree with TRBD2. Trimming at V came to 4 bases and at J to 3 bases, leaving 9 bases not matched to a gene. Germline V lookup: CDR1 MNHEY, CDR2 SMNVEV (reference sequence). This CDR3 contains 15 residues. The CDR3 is CASSSDTGGNYEQYF. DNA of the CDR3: TGTGCCAGCAGTTCGGACACCGGGGGGAACTACGAGCAGTACTTC.

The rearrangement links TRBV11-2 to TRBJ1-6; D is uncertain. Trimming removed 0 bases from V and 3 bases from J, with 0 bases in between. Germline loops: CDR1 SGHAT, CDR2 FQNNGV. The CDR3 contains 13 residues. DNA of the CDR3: TGTGCCAGCAGCTTAGACTATAATTCACCCCTCCACTTT. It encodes CASSLDYNSPLHF.

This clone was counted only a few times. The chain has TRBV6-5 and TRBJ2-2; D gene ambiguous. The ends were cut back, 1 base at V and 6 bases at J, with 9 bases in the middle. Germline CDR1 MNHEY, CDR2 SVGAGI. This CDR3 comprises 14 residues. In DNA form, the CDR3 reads TGTGCCAGCAGTTACTGGGATGGGGCCGGGGAGCTGTTTTTT. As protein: CASSYWDGAGELFF.

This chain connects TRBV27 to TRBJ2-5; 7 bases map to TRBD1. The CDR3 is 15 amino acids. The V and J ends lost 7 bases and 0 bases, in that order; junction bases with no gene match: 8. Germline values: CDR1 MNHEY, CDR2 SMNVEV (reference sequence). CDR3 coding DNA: TGTGCCAGCAATCCGACAGGGATGTACCAAGAGACCCAGTACTTC. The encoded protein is CASNPTGMYQETQYF.

CDR3 DNA: TGTGCCAGCAGTGAAACGGTTACGGACAATGAGCAGTTCTTC. Protein: CASSETVTDNEQFF. The chain employs TRBV6-1 and TRBJ2-1; D remains ambiguous. Germline CDR1 MNHNS, CDR2 SASEGT. V lost 2 bases to trimming and J lost 5 bases, with 10 bases between them. CDR3 size: 14 residues.

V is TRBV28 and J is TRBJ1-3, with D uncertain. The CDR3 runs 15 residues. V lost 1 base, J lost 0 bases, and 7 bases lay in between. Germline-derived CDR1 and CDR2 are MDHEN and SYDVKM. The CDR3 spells CASSLFTGSGNTIYF. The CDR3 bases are TGTGCCAGCAGTTTATTTACGGGCTCTGGAAACACCATATATTTT.

CDR3 bases: TGCGCCAGCAGTCCCATGGGACTAGCGGGAGGGTACTTCTACGAGCAGTACTTC. It encodes CASSPMGLAGGYFYEQYF. The gene calls are TRBV10-2 and TRBJ2-7, with 16 bases aligning to TRBD2. CDR3 length: 18 residues. Germline CDR1 is WSHSY and CDR2 is SAAADI. V lost 5 bases, J lost 3 bases, and 10 bases stayed unmatched.